These T cell receptor beta chains were read from a single sample in a study of T cell responses to AZD1222 COVID-19 vaccine. Clones were read by immunoSEQ multiplex PCR, and TCRdb kept only the in-frame ones, dropping some. This table holds roughly 70,000 clones, just over 90% found once. This material consisted of peripheral blood, taken 28 days after the second dose of the MenACWY control vaccine. The receptor set was obtained from an adult who received the MenACWY meningococcal vaccine as a control. Both conserved end residues are part of each CDR3. A D gene is named only where the DNA matches it firmly. Rows give clone size only sometimes, using once, few, many, or a class for an expanded clone.

J gene	V gene	D gene	clone size	CDR3 DNA	CDR3 protein
TRBJ1-6	TRBV9	.	.	TGTGCCAGCAGCGTAGAGGTGAATTCACCCCTCCACTTT	CASSVEVNSPLHF
TRBJ2-1	TRBV7-6	.	many	TGTGCCAGCAGCTTCCTCACGGGGGACTTCAACAATGAGCAGTTCTTC	CASSFLTGDFNNEQFF
TRBJ1-6	TRBV2	TRBD1	.	TGTGCCAGCAGTGCGCAGGGGGCCCAGAATTCACCCCTCCACTTT	CASSAQGAQNSPLHF
TRBJ1-2	TRBV5-1	TRBD1	.	TGCGCCAGCGATCTGACAGGGCCCTCTAGCTATGGCTACACCTTC	CASDLTGPSSYGYTF
TRBJ2-3	TRBV2	.	.	TGTGCCAGCAGTGGTGGACTCCCCGATACGCAGTATTTT	CASSGGLPDTQYF
TRBJ1-2	TRBV18	.	.	TGTGCCAGCTCACCAGGGAGTTCCGCCTATGGCTACACCTTC	CASSPGSSAYGYTF
TRBJ1-3	TRBV7-6	.	.	TGTGCCAGCAGCAAGGGAAACACCATATATTTT	CASSKGNTIYF
TRBJ1-2	TRBV30	.	.	TGTGCCTGGATGAAGGACTCTAACTATGGCTACACCTTC	CAWMKDSNYGYTF
TRBJ2-5	TRBV6-1	TRBD1	.	TGTGCCAGCAGTGAACTAGGACAGGGGGCTCTGGAGACCCAGTACTTC	CASSELGQGALETQYF
TRBJ1-3	TRBV12-5	.	.	TGTGCTAGTGGTTTGGTACTATCCAGGGAAGACACCATATATTTT	CASGLVLSREDTIYF
TRBJ2-5	TRBV5-4	.	.	TGTGCCAGCAGCTTCGATACTTCGTACCAAGAGACCCAGTACTTC	CASSFDTSYQETQYF
TRBJ1-1	TRBV18	.	.	TGTGCCAGCTCGCCGAACACTGAAGCTTTCTTT	CASSPNTEAFF
TRBJ1-2	TRBV5-5	.	.	TGTGCCAGCAGCTTGGCTAGGGGATATACTCGCAACTATGGCTACACCTTC	CASSLARGYTRNYGYTF
TRBJ2-1	TRBV28	TRBD2	.	TGTGCCAGCAGTTTCCCACCTAGCGGGCGGGATGAGCAGTTCTTC	CASSFPPSGRDEQFF
TRBJ2-1	TRBV11-3	TRBD2	once	TGTGCCAGCAGCTTAGAGTCTAGCGGGAGTACCTACAACAATGAGCAGTTCTTC	CASSLESSGSTYNNEQFF
TRBJ2-7	TRBV6-6	TRBD1	.	TGTGCCAGCACGACAGGGATCCACGAGCAGTACTTC	CASTTGIHEQYF
TRBJ1-1	TRBV5-6	.	.	TGTGCCAGCAGCTTGTATCGGGCTATGAACACTGAAGCTTTCTTT	CASSLYRAMNTEAFF
TRBJ1-5	TRBV2	.	once	TGTGCCAGCAGTGAAGGGAGTCAGCCCCAGCATTTT	CASSEGSQPQHF